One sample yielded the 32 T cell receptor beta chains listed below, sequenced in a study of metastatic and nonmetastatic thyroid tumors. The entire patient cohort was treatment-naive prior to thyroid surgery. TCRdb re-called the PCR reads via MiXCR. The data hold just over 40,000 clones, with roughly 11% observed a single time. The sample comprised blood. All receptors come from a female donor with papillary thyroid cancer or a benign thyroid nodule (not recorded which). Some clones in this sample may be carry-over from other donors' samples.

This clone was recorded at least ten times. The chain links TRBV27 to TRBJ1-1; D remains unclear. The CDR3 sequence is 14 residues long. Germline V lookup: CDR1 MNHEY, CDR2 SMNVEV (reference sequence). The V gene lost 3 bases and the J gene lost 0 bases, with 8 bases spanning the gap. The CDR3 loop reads CASSFLGVNTEAFF. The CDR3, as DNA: TGTGCCAGCAGTTTTCTCGGGGTGAACACTGAAGCTTTCTTT.

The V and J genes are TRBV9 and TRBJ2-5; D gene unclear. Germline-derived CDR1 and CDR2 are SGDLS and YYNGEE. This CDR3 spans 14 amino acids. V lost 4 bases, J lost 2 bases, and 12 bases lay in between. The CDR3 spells CASSRLSWQETQYF. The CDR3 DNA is TGTGCCAGCAGCCGACTGAGCTGGCAAGAGACCCAGTACTTC.

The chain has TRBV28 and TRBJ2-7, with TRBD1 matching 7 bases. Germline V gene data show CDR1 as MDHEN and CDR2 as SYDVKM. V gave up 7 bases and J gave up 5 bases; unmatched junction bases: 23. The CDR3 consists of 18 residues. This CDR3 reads CASNTNEYCMGQGDEQYF. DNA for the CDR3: TGTGCCAGCAACACTAATGAGTATTGTATGGGGCAGGGGGACGAGCAGTACTTC.

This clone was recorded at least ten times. The CDR3 reads CASFPTYGTRYGYTF. In DNA form, the CDR3 reads TGTGCCAGTTTTCCCACCTACGGGACACGTTATGGCTACACCTTC. The chain employs TRBV19 and TRBJ1-2; maybe TRBD1 (6 bases). V lost 8 bases to trimming and J lost 5 bases, with 21 bases between them. CDR1 and CDR2 (germline): LNHDA, SQIVND (reference sequence). The CDR3 sequence is 15 residues long.

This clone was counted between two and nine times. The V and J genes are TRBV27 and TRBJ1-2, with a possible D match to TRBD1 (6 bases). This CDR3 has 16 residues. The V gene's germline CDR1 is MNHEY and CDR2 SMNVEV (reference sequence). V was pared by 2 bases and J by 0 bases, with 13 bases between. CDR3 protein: CASSLVGARANYGYTF. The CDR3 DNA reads TGTGCCAGCAGTTTAGTGGGGGCGAGGGCTAACTATGGCTACACCTTC.

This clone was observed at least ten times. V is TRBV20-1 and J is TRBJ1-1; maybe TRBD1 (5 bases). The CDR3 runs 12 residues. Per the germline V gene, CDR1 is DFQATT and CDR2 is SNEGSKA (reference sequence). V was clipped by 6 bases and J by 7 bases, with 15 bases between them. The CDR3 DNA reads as TGCAGTGCCCTCCAGGGAACATATGAAGCTTTCTTT. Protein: CSALQGTYEAFF.

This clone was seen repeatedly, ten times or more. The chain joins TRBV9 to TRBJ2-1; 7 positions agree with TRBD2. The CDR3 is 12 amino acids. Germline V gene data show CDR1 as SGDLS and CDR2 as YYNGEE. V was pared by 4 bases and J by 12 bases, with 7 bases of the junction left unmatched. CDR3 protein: CASSPLGEGQFF. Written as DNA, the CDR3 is TGTGCCAGCAGCCCACTCGGGGAGGGGCAGTTCTTC. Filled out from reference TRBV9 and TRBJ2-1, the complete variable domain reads DSGVTQTPKHLITATGQRVTLRCSPRSGDLSVYWYQQSLDQGLQFLIQYYNGEERAKGNILERFSAQQFPDLHSELNLSSLELGDSALYFCASSPLGEGQFFGPGTRLTVL.

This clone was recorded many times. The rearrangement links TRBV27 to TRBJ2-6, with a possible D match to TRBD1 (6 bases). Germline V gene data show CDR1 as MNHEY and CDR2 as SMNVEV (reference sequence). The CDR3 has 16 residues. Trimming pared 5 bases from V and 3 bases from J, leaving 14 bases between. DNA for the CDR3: TGTGCCAGCAGTCCCCTAGGGGGAGTTGGGGCCAACGTCCTGACTTTC. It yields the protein CASSPLGGVGANVLTF.

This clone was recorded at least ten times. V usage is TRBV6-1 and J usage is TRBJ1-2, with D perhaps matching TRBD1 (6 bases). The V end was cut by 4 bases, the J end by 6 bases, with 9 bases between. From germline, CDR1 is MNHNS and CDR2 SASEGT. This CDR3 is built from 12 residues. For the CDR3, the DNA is TGTGCCAGCAGTGGTCGGGGGCATGGCTACACCTTC. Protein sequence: CASSGRGHGYTF.

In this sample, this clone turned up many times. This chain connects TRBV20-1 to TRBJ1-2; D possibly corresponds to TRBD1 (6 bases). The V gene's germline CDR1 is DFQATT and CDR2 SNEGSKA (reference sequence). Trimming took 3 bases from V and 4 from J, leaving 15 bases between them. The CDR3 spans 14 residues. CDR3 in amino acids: CSARGIGGGYGYTF. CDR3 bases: TGCAGTGCTAGGGGGATCGGGGGCGGCTATGGCTACACCTTC.

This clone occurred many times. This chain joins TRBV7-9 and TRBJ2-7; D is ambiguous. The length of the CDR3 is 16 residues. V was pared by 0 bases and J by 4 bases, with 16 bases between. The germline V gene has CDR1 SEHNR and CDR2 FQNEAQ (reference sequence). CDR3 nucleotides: TGTGCCAGCAGCTTAGCCTCCGACCCAACCCGTTACGAGCAGTACTTC. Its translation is CASSLASDPTRYEQYF.

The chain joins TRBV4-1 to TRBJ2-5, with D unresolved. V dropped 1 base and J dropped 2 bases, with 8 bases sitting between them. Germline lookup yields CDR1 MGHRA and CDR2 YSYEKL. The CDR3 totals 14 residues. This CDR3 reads CASSQGNRQETQYF. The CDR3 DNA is TGCGCCAGCAGCCAAGGGAACAGACAAGAGACCCAGTACTTC.

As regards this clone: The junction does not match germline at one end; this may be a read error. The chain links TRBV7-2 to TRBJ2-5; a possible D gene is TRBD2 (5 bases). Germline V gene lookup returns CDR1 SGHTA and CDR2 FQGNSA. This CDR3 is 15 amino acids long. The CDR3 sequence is CASSFNKGVGETQYF. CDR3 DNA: TGTGCCAGCAGCTTTAATAAGGGAGTGGGAGAGACTCAGTACTTC.

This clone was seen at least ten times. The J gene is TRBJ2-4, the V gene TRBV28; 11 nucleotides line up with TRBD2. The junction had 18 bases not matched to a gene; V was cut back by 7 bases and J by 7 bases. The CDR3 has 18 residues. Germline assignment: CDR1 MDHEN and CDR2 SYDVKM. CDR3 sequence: CASTTPAWTSGFSNIQYF. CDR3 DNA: TGTGCCAGCACTACCCCCGCCTGGACTAGCGGGTTTTCGAACATTCAGTACTTC.

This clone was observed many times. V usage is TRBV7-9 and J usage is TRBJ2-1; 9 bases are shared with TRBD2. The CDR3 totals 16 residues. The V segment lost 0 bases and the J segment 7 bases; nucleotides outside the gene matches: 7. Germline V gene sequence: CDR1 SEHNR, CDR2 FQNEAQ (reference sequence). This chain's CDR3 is CASSLAASSGVNEQFF. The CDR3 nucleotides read TGTGCCAGCAGCTTAGCGGCATCTAGCGGGGTAAATGAGCAGTTCTTC.

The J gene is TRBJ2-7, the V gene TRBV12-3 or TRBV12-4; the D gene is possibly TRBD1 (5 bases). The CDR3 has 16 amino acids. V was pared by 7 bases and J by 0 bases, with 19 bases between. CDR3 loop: CASKPGLRQSSYEQYF. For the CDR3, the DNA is TGTGCCAGCAAGCCGGGCCTCAGACAGAGCTCCTACGAGCAGTACTTC.

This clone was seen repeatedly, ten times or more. CDR3 loop: CASSPSLLGYTF. Here the CDR3 DNA reads TGTGCCAGCAGCCCCTCCCTTCTTGGCTACACCTTC. V and J are TRBV12-3 or TRBV12-4 and TRBJ1-2; D gene ambiguous. V shed 6 bases and J shed 7 bases, with 12 bases lying between them. This CDR3 is 12 amino acids long.

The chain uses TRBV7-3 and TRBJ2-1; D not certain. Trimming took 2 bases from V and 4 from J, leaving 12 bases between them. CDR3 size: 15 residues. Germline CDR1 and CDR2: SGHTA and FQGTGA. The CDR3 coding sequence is TGTGCCAGCAGCTTAGAGGCAGTTTCGTACAATGAGCAGTTCTTC. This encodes CASSLEAVSYNEQFF. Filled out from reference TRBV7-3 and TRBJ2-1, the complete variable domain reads GAGVSQTPSNKVTEKGKYVELRCDPISGHTALYWYRQSLGQGPEFLIYFQGTGAADDSGLPNDRFFAVRPEGSVSTLKIQRTERGDSAVYLCASSLEAVSYNEQFFGPGTRLTVL.

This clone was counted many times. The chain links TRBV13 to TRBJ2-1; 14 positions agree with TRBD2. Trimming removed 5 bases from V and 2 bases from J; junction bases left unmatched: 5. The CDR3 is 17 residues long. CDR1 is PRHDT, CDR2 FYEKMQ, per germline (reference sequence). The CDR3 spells CASSGGLAGETYNEQFF. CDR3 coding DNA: TGTGCCAGCAGCGGGGGACTAGCGGGAGAAACCTACAATGAGCAGTTCTTC.

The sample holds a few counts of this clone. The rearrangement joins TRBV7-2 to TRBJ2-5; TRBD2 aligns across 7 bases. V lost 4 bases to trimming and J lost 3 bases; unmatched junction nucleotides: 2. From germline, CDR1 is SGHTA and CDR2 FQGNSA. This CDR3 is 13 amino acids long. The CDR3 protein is CASSYLAEETQYF. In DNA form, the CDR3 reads TGTGCCAGCAGCTACCTAGCGGAAGAGACCCAGTACTTC.

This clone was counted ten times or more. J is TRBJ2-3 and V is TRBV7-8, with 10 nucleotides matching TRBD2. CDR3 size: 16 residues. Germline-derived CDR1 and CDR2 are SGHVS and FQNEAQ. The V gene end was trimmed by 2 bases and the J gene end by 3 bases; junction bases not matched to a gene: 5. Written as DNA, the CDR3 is TGTGCCAGCAGCTTACTTAAGACTAGCGGGACAGATACGCAGTATTTT. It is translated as CASSLLKTSGTDTQYF.

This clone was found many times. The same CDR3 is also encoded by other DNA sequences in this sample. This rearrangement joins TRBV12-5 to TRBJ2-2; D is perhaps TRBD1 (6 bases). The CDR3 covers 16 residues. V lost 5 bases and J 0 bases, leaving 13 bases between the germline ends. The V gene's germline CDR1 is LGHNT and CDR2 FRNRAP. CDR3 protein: CASGEVGQTNTGELFF. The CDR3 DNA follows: TGTGCTAGTGGTGAGGTGGGACAAACGAACACCGGGGAGCTGTTTTTT. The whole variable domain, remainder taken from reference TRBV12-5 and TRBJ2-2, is DARVTQTPRHKVTEMGQEVTMRCQPILGHNTVFWYRQTMMQGLELLAYFRNRAPLDDSGMPKDRFSAEMPDATLATLKIQPSEPRDSAVYFCASGEVGQTNTGELFFGEGSRLTVL.

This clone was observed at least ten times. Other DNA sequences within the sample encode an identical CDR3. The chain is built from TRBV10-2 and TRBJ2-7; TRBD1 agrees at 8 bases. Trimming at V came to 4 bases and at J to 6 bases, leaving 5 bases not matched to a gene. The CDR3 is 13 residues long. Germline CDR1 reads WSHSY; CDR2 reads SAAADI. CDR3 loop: CASSGTGGREQYF. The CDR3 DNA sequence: TGCGCCAGCAGTGGTACAGGGGGTCGCGAGCAGTACTTC.

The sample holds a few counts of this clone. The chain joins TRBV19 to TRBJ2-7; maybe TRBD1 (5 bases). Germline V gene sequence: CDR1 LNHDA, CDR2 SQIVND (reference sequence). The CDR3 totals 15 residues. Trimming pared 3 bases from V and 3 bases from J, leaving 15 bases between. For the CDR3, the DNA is TGTGCCAGTAGTATTAGGGGCAGTGGGCACTACGAGCAGTACTTC. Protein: CASSIRGSGHYEQYF.

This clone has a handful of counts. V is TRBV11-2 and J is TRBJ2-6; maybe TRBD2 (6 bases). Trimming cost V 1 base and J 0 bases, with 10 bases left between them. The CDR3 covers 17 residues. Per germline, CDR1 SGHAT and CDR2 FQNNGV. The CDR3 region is CASSLGLGGSGANVLTF. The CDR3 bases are TGTGCCAGCAGCTTAGGGTTGGGGGGCTCTGGGGCCAACGTCCTGACTTTC.

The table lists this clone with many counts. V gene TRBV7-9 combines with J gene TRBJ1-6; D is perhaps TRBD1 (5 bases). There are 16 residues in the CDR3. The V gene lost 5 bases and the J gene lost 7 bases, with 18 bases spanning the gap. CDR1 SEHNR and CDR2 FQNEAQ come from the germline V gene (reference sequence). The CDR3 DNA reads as TGTGCCAGCAGCCACTCCGGTTGGGGGAACAATTCACCCCTCCACTTT. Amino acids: CASSHSGWGNNSPLHF.

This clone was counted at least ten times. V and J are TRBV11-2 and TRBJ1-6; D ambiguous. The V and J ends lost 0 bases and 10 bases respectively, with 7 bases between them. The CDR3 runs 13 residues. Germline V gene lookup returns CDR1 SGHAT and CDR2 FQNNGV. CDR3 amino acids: CASSLEGGSPLHF. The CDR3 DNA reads TGTGCCAGCAGCTTAGAAGGTGGATCACCCCTCCACTTT.

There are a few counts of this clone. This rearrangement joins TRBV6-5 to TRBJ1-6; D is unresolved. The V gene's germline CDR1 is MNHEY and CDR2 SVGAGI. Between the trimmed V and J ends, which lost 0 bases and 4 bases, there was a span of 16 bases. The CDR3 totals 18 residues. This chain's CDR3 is CASSYSVVRQTYNSPLHF. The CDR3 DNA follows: TGTGCCAGCAGTTACTCGGTTGTCAGACAAACGTATAATTCACCCCTCCACTTT.

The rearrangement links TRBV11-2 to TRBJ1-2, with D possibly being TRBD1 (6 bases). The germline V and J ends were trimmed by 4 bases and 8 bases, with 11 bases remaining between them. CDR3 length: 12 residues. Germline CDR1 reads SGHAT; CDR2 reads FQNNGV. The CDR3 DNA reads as TGTGCCAGCAGCTCGCAGGGGCGGGGCTACACCTTC. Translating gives CASSSQGRGYTF.

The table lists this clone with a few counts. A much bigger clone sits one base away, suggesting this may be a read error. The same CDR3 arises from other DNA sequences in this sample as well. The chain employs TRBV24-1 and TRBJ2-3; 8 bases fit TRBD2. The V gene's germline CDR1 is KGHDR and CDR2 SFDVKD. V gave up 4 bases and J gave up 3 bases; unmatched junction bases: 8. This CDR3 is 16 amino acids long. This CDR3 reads CATSDYSGVSTDTQYF. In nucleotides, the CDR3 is TGTGCCACCAGTGACTATAGCGGGGTGAGTACAGATACGCAGTATTTT.

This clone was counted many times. The CDR3: CASSRDPSSYEQYF. DNA for the CDR3: TGTGCCAGCAGCCGTGACCCGAGCTCCTACGAGCAGTACTTC. V gene TRBV3-1 combines with J gene TRBJ2-7, with no clear D. The CDR3 covers 14 residues. Germline CDR1 is LGHDT and CDR2 is YNNKEL (reference sequence). V was clipped by 4 bases and J by 0 bases, with 10 bases between them.

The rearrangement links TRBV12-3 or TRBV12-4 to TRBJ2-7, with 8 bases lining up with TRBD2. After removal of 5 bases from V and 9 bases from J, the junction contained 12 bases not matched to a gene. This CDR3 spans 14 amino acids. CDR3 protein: CASSLGAGGVGQYF. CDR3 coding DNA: TGTGCCAGCAGTCTTGGGGCGGGGGGCGTGGGGCAGTACTTC.